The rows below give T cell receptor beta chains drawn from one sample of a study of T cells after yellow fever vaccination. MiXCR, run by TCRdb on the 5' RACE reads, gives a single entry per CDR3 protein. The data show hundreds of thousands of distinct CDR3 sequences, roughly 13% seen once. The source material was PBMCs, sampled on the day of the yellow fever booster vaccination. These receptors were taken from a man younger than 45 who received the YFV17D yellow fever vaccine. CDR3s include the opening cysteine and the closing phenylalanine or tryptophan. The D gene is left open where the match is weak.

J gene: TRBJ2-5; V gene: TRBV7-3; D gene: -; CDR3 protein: CASSLQSQETQYF
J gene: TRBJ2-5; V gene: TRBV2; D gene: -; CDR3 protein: CATLKETQYF
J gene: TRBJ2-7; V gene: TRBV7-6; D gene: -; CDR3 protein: CASSPAGGVNEQYF
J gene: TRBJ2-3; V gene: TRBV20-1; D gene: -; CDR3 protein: CSAPAGWLTDTQYF
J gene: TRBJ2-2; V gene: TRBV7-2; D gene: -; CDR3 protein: CASSLPVTGELFF
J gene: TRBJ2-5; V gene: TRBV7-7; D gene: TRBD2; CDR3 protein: CASSPYSGNQETQYF
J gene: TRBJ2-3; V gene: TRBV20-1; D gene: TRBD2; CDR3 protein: CSARGRGQLAGSTDTQYF
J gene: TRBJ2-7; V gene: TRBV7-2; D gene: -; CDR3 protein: CASSLGKGGTISYEQYF
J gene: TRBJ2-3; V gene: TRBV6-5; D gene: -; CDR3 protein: CASSWARGRSTDTQYF
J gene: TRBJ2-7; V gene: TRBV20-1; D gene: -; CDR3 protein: CSARTGFYEQYF
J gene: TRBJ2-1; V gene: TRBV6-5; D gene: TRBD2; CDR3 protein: CASSYTSTSPLEQFF
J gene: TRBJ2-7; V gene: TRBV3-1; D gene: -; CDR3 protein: CASSPRGAVGTYEQYF
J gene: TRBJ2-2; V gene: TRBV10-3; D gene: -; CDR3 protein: CAISESQPGELFF
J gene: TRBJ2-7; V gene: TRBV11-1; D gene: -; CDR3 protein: CASSLAPTGSRGRREQYF
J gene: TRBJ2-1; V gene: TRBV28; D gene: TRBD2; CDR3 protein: CASSSSGLASYNEQFF
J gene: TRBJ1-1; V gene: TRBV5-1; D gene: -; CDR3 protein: CASLAGPGDTEAFF
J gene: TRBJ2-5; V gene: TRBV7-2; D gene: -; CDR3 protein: CASSPTDQETQYF
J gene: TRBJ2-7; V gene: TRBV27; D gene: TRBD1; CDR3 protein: CASSPPGQIKYEQYF
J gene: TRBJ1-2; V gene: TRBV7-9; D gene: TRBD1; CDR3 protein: CATQPGSRGPAF
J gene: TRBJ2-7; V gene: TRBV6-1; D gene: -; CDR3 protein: CATLPGPYEQYF
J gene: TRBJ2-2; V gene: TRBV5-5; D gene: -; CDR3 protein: CASSLAPVNTGELFF
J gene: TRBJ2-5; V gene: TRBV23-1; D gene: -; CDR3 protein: CASSQALSNRAVGQETQYF
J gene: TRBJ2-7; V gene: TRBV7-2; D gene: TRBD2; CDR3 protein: CASSLVGSGHEQYF
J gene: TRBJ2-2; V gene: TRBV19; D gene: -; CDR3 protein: CASNGGKNTGELFF
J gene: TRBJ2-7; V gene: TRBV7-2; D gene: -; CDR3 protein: CASSPLSSAAYEQYF
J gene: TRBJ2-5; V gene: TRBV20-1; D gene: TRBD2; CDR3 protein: CSARDGGTTQETQYF
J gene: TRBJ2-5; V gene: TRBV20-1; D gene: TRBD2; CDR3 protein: CSASPSGRADGTQYF
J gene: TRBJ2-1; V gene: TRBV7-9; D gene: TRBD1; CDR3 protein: CASRYTGGNDNEQFF
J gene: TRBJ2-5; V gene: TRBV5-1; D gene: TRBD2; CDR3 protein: CASRTRLAAQETQYF
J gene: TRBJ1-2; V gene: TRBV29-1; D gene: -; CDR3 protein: CSVEGGFGYTF
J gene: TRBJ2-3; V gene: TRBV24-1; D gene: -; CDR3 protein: CATSDWGVSTDTQYF
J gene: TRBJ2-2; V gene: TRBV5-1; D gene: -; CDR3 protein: CASSLDRAGGELFF
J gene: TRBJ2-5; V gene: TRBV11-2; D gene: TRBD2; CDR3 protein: CASGLPGGLAGVGEETQYF